This section outlines one T cell receptor (beta chain) sequence together with its context. The antigen remains unidentified. Adults with ileal or ileocolonic Crohn's disease and an indication for resection were eligible. This entry is derived from a study of T cell repertoires in ileal Crohn's disease. Each sample's TCRB immunosequencing used around 500 nanograms of biopsy DNA. Method: immunoSEQ multiplex PCR; TCRdb's copy keeps in-frame clones and lacks some. This sample has some 15,000 clones; nearly 85% occur once, and the top ten carry 5.5% to 7%. Trimming removed 4 bases at V and 3 bases at J, with 10 bases between. CDR3 length: 14 amino acids. Germline V gives CDR1 SGHNT, CDR2 YYREEE (reference sequence). Study-wide findings and caveats: Endoscopic recurrence occurred in every patient whose clonality exceeded 26.8%.

The sample was ileal tissue. V usage is TRBV5-4 and J usage is TRBJ2-2; a possible D gene is TRBD1 (6 bases). The TCR sequence derives from an adult with Crohn's disease. The CDR3 protein is CASSRQGYTGELFF. DNA of the CDR3: TGTGCCAGCAGCCGGCAGGGGTACACCGGGGAGCTGTTTTTT.